The 10 T cell receptor beta chains below were found in one sample sequenced in a study of blood T cell repertoires in COVID-19. Using immunoSEQ multiplex PCR, the repertoire was profiled, and TCRdb retains in-frame clones only, with some absent. The repertoire has approximately 100,000 clones, around 87% of them found once; the top ten carry roughly 10%. Sequencing was carried out using peripheral blood. All receptors derive from a woman aged 25-40 years with acute or convalescent COVID-19.

The V call is TRBV5-8, the J call TRBJ2-7; TRBD2 matches at 10 bases. Looked up from germline, CDR1 is SGHTS and CDR2 is YDEGEE. Trimming cost V 7 bases and J 3 bases; bases outside gene matches: 7. This CDR3 comprises 14 residues. CDR3 in amino acids: CASRKAGGSYEQYF. CDR3 in DNA: TGTGCCAGCCGAAAAGCGGGGGGGAGCTACGAGCAGTACTTC.

The chain joins TRBV9 to TRBJ2-3, with D possibly matching TRBD1 (6 bases). The CDR3 extends over 17 amino acids. Germline V lookup: CDR1 SGDLS, CDR2 YYNGEE. Trimming shortened V by 3 bases and J by 0 bases, and 17 bases separated the two germline ends. Here the CDR3 DNA reads TGTGCCAGCAGCGCCTGGGGGACATTCCCTAGCACAGATACGCAGTATTTT. Translating gives CASSAWGTFPSTDTQYF.

The chain links TRBV4-1 to TRBJ1-2, with 7 nucleotides matching TRBD1. V trimming: 3 bases; J trimming: 6 bases; junction bases outside the gene matches: 10. CDR1 and CDR2 (germline): MGHRA, YSYEKL. CDR3 length equals 15 residues. CDR3 in DNA: TGCGCCAGCAGCCACCTGGGACAGAGTGGGAATGGCTACACCTTC. Translation gives CASSHLGQSGNGYTF.

The chain combines TRBV28 with TRBJ2-3; 7 bases agree with TRBD1. Germline CDR1 and CDR2: MDHEN and SYDVKM. Trimming cost V 5 bases and J 2 bases; bases outside gene matches: 16. The CDR3 is 18 residues long. DNA for the CDR3: TGTGCCAGCAGTCCCCTAAGTATTGGGGGACAGTCCACAGATACGCAGTATTTT. It translates to CASSPLSIGGQSTDTQYF.

V gene TRBV11-3 combines with J gene TRBJ1-6, with 8 bases fitting TRBD1. V shed 4 bases, J shed 7 bases, and the junction held 6 bases outside the gene matches. The CDR3 is 15 residues long. CDR1 is SGHNT and CDR2 is YENEEA in the germline V gene. CDR3 sequence reads: CASSSGTGRNSPLHF. The CDR3 DNA sequence: TGTGCCAGCAGCTCCGGGACAGGAAGGAATTCACCCCTCCACTTT.

The rearrangement links TRBV5-1 to TRBJ2-7; 11 bases align to TRBD2. Germline V CDR1 and CDR2: SGHRS, YFSETQ. The CDR3 is made up of 15 amino acids. The junction had 7 bases not matched to a gene; V was cut back by 4 bases and J by 4 bases. CDR3 in DNA: TGCGCCAGCAGCCTCCGTACTAGCGGGGGATACGAGCAGTACTTC. Amino acid sequence: CASSLRTSGGYEQYF.

The chain couples TRBV12-3 or TRBV12-4 to TRBJ2-7; 7 bases map to TRBD2. Losses at the gene ends were 3 bases for V and 3 bases for J; bases not matched to a gene: 2. There are 13 residues in the CDR3. The CDR3 coding sequence is TGTGCCAGCAGTTTCGGGACTATCTACGAGCAGTACTTC. Its protein is CASSFGTIYEQYF.

The rearrangement joins TRBV2 to TRBJ1-1; 7 nucleotides align to TRBD1. J gave up 4 bases and V 6 bases, and 5 bases lay outside the gene matches. The CDR3 has 13 amino acids. The V gene's germline CDR1 is SNHLY and CDR2 FYNNEI. The CDR3 DNA sequence: TGTGCCAGCAGGACACAGGGGACCACTGAAGCTTTCTTT. Its protein product is CASRTQGTTEAFF.

CDR3 DNA: TGCGCCAGCAGCCCCCCGGGACTTCCAAACGGTGAGCAGTTCTTC. This sequence encodes CASSPPGLPNGEQFF. The chain uses TRBV4-1 and TRBJ2-1; perhaps TRBD2 as D (6 bases). Per germline, CDR1 MGHRA and CDR2 YSYEKL. The CDR3 contains 15 residues. The V end was cut by 4 bases, the J end by 9 bases, with 19 bases between.

On this clone itself: The junction does not match germline at one end; this may be a read error. The CDR3 nucleotides are TGTGCCAGCCTGACGGAAGGACAGGGCAACTATAGCTACACCTTC. Translated, it gives CASLTEGQGNYSYTF. V gene TRBV28 combines with J gene TRBJ1-2; 8 bases agree with TRBD1. CDR1 MDHEN and CDR2 SYDVKM come from the germline V gene. The CDR3 consists of 15 residues.